This entry lists 24 T cell receptor beta chains sequenced from one sample in a study of blood T cell repertoires in COVID-19. Generated by immunoSEQ multiplex PCR, the TCRdb table keeps only in-frame clones and is missing some. Among under 350,000 clones listed, around 85% were seen once. Sequencing input: peripheral blood. These receptors were obtained from a human donor in a cohort sampled during active COVID-19.

This clone was observed a few times. The chain has TRBV27 and TRBJ1-1; D ambiguous. The CDR3 sequence is 13 residues long. Trimming removed 4 bases from V and 0 bases from J, with 6 bases in between. In germline, CDR1 is MNHEY, CDR2 SMNVEV (reference sequence). This CDR3 reads CASSSQLNTEAFF. The CDR3 region has the DNA TGTGCCAGCAGTTCACAGCTGAACACTGAAGCTTTCTTT.

V is TRBV3-1 (or the pseudogene TRBV3-2) and J is TRBJ1-2; TRBD1 matches 7 bases. Trimming at V came to 8 bases and at J to 7 bases, leaving 10 bases not matched to a gene. Germline V gives CDR1 LGHDT, CDR2 YNNKEL (reference sequence). The CDR3 has 13 residues. CDR3 region: CASLGTGAFGYTF. In DNA form, the CDR3 reads TGTGCCAGCCTGGGCACAGGGGCCTTTGGCTACACCTTC.

The chain carries TRBV29-1 and TRBJ1-2, with TRBD1 identical over 7 bases. CDR1 and CDR2 from the germline V gene are SQVTM and ANQGSEA. This CDR3 spans 13 amino acids. With 6 bases clipped from V and 6 bases from J, the junction kept 10 bases outside the gene matches. The CDR3 DNA sequence: TGCAGCGTCGTTCGACAGGGTGGTGATGGCTACACCTTC. This codes for CSVVRQGGDGYTF. The full variable domain, rest sourced from reference TRBV29-1 and TRBJ1-2, is SAVISQKPSRDICQRGTSLTIQCQVDSQVTMMFWYRQQPGQSLTLIATANQGSEATYESGFVIDKFPISRPNLTFSTLTVSNMSPEDSSIYLCSVVRQGGDGYTFGSGTRLTVV.

The chain carries TRBV6-5 and TRBJ2-3, with D possibly matching TRBD2 (6 bases). The germline V gene has CDR1 MNHEY and CDR2 SVGAGI. The ends were cut back, 5 bases at V and 2 bases at J, with 8 bases in the middle. This CDR3 is 13 amino acids long. Here the CDR3 DNA reads TGTGCCAGCAGTCAGGGACTCACAGATACGCAGTATTTT. This codes for CASSQGLTDTQYF.

The chain carries TRBV20-1 and TRBJ1-2, with D tentatively TRBD1 (6 bases). V shed 3 bases and J shed 8 bases, with 16 bases lying between them. This CDR3 has 13 residues. Germline V CDR1 and CDR2: DFQATT, SNEGSKA (reference sequence). The CDR3 DNA reads TGCAGTGCTAGTAGGACAGTGACTTACGGCTACACCTTC. It specifies CSASRTVTYGYTF.

The chain recombines TRBV6-5 with TRBJ1-3; no reliable D call. Germline V gene sequence: CDR1 MNHEY, CDR2 SVGAGI. The CDR3 totals 15 residues. Trimming stripped 2 bases from V and 0 bases from J, with 8 bases between. CDR3 in DNA: TGTGCCAGCAGTTACGCCACTGGCTCTGGAAACACCATATATTTT. This gives the protein CASSYATGSGNTIYF.

J is TRBJ2-4 and V is TRBV29-1; 7 bases are a match to TRBD1. Trimming removed 3 bases from V and 7 bases from J; junction bases left unmatched: 6. The CDR3 has 13 amino acids. Per germline, CDR1 SQVTM and CDR2 ANQGSEA. CDR3 sequence: CSVEWGRGNIQYF. In DNA, the CDR3 is TGCAGCGTTGAGTGGGGCAGGGGGAACATTCAGTACTTC.

V gene TRBV10-3 combines with J gene TRBJ2-2; tentative D call: TRBD2 (6 bases). This CDR3 is 15 amino acids long. Deletions cut 11 bases from V and 1 base from J, with 17 bases between. The germline gives CDR1 ENHRY, CDR2 SYGVKD. The chain's CDR3 is CASGGSGVNTGELFF. The CDR3 nucleotides read TGTGCCTCCGGTGGATCGGGGGTGAACACCGGGGAGCTGTTTTTT.

The J gene is TRBJ2-2, the V gene TRBV11-3; D is unclear. Germline CDR1 is SGHNT and CDR2 is YENEEA. This CDR3 is 13 amino acids long. Between the trimmed V and J ends, which lost 5 bases and 0 bases, there was a span of 4 bases. CDR3 sequence (DNA): TGTGCCAGCAGCGGCTCGAACACCGGGGAGCTGTTTTTT. Its protein is CASSGSNTGELFF.

This chain links TRBV7-8 with TRBJ1-2; TRBD1 agrees at 7 bases. Per germline, CDR1 SGHVS and CDR2 FQNEAQ. Trimming took 1 base from V and 1 from J; bases not matched to a gene: 3. The CDR3 totals 15 residues. CDR3 nucleotides: TGTGCCAGCAGCTTAGTTCAGGGGGGTAACTATGGCTACACCTTC. Translated, it gives CASSLVQGGNYGYTF.

The V gene is TRBV2, the J gene TRBJ2-7; D not certain. The V and J ends lost 3 bases and 2 bases respectively, with 17 bases between them. The CDR3 totals 16 residues. Germline V gives CDR1 SNHLY, CDR2 FYNNEI. The chain's CDR3 is CASSEDLGYQAYEQYF. The CDR3, as DNA: TGTGCCAGCAGTGAGGATCTGGGCTACCAGGCCTACGAGCAGTACTTC.

V usage is TRBV3-1 (or the pseudogene TRBV3-2) and J usage is TRBJ2-3, with 10 bases identical to TRBD2. Germline CDR1 LGHDT, CDR2 YNNKEL (reference sequence). J was trimmed by 6 bases and V by 4 bases; bases with no gene match: 7. This CDR3 has 15 residues. As DNA, the CDR3 is TGTGCCAGCAGCCCCCTAGCGGGGGTTGTCGATACGCAGTATTTT. This translates into CASSPLAGVVDTQYF.

The V gene is TRBV6-2 or TRBV6-3, the J gene TRBJ1-6; no clear D. Germline values: CDR1 MNHEY, CDR2 SVGEGT. Trimming left V 0 bases short and J 0 bases short, with 18 bases between. The CDR3 covers 20 residues. CDR3 loop: CASSYSIHARLSSYNSPLHF. The CDR3 DNA reads TGTGCCAGCAGTTACTCGATACATGCCAGGTTGAGCTCCTATAATTCACCCCTCCACTTT.

The chain uses TRBV2 and TRBJ1-1; unclear D gene. Germline CDR1 is SNHLY and CDR2 is FYNNEI. The CDR3 consists of 14 residues. The V and J ends lost 4 bases and 0 bases respectively, with 9 bases between them. CDR3 sequence reads: CASSVAGLNTEAFF. The CDR3 coding sequence is TGTGCCAGCAGTGTTGCGGGTCTGAACACTGAAGCTTTCTTT.

The chain employs TRBV10-1 and TRBJ2-7; 12 nucleotides align to TRBD1. V shed 3 bases and J 4 bases; nucleotides not matched to a gene: 13. The CDR3 runs to 18 residues. Germline V gene lookup returns CDR1 WNHNN and CDR2 SYGVQD (reference sequence). The CDR3 nucleotides read TGCGCCAGCAGTGAAACTCCGGGACAGGGGGCCCTCAGGTACGAGCAGTACTTC. It is translated as CASSETPGQGALRYEQYF.

The rearrangement uses TRBV19 and TRBJ2-5, with D possibly matching TRBD1 (8 bases). Trimming left V 2 bases short and J 2 bases short, with 12 bases between. The CDR3 extends over 15 amino acids. The V gene's germline CDR1 is LNHDA and CDR2 SQIVND (reference sequence). The CDR3 spells CASSITGGGQETQYF. The DNA of the CDR3 is TGTGCCAGTAGTATAACAGGGGGAGGGCAAGAGACCCAGTACTTC. Variable domain in full (rest from reference TRBV19 and TRBJ2-5): DGGITQSPKYLFRKEGQNVTLSCEQNLNHDAMYWYRQDPGQGLRLIYYSQIVNDFQKGDIAEGYSVSREKKESFPLTVTSAQKNPTAFYLCASSITGGGQETQYFGPGTRLLVL.

The rearrangement uses TRBV24-1 and TRBJ2-1; 8 bases fit TRBD2. The CDR3 totals 17 residues. J was trimmed by 0 bases and V by 7 bases; bases with no gene match: 10. Germline loops: CDR1 KGHDR, CDR2 SFDVKD. The CDR3, as DNA: TGTGCCACCAGCGGGTCCGGCGGGGGGCGCTCCTACAATGAGCAGTTCTTC. It codes for CATSGSGGGRSYNEQFF.

This sequence joins TRBV10-2 and TRBJ2-3; tentatively, D is TRBD2 (5 bases). This CDR3 has 13 amino acids. The V end was cut by 2 bases, the J end by 5 bases, with 8 bases between. Germline-derived CDR1 and CDR2 are WSHSY and SAAADI. The CDR3 loop reads CASSEGRVDTQYF. The CDR3, as DNA: TGCGCCAGCAGTGAGGGGCGGGTAGATACGCAGTATTTT.

The chain links TRBV2 to TRBJ2-1, with 7 bases aligning to TRBD1. Trimming took 9 bases from V and 6 from J; bases not matched to a gene: 8. This CDR3 spans 13 amino acids. Germline V gene sequence: CDR1 SNHLY, CDR2 FYNNEI. As DNA, the CDR3 is TGTGCCAGTAGACAGGGATTAGTCAATGAGCAGTTCTTC. Its translation: CASRQGLVNEQFF.

This rearrangement joins TRBV9 to TRBJ2-7; possibly TRBD2 for D (5 bases). Germline assignment: CDR1 SGDLS and CDR2 YYNGEE. The V gene lost 6 bases and the J gene lost 3 bases, with 13 bases spanning the gap. The CDR3 contains 13 residues. The chain's CDR3 is CASTGHRGYEQYF. DNA for the CDR3: TGTGCCAGCACCGGCCATCGGGGCTACGAGCAGTACTTC.

The gene calls are TRBV30 and TRBJ1-1; possibly TRBD1 for D (6 bases). Per germline, CDR1 GTSNPN and CDR2 SVGIG (reference sequence). The length of the CDR3 is 12 residues. V gave up 5 bases and J gave up 5 bases, with 12 bases separating them. The CDR3 is CAWGKQGTEAFF. The CDR3 nucleotides read TGTGCCTGGGGGAAACAGGGAACTGAAGCTTTCTTT.

The chain links TRBV7-9 to TRBJ2-5; 12 nucleotides line up with TRBD2. V shed 2 bases and J 4 bases; nucleotides not matched to a gene: 5. Germline V gives CDR1 SEHNR, CDR2 FQNEAQ (reference sequence). CDR3 size: 16 residues. The CDR3 protein is CASSLPSGGALETQYF. CDR3 nucleotides: TGTGCCAGCAGCTTACCTAGCGGGGGGGCCTTAGAGACCCAGTACTTC.

The chain employs TRBV7-9 and TRBJ1-2; no clear D. CDR1 is SEHNR, CDR2 FQNEAQ, per germline (reference sequence). The CDR3 totals 12 residues. V lost 0 bases and J 8 bases, leaving 7 bases between the germline ends. This CDR3 is CASSLARWGYTF. Here the CDR3 DNA reads TGTGCCAGCAGCTTAGCGCGGTGGGGCTACACCTTC.

The rearrangement uses TRBV18 and TRBJ2-7; 10 nucleotides match TRBD2. The germline CDR1 and CDR2 sequences are KGHSH and LQKENI. Losses at the gene ends were 1 base for V and 2 bases for J; bases not matched to a gene: 2. The CDR3 totals 15 residues. This CDR3 is CASSPLAGGTYEQYF. The CDR3 nucleotides read TGTGCCAGCTCACCACTAGCGGGGGGCACCTACGAGCAGTACTTC.